This is a list of T cell receptor beta chains from one sample in a study of shared clonotypes between healthy human individuals. The assay was immunoSEQ multiplex PCR, and TCRdb's table has in-frame clones only and misses some. The sample has a few million clones, around nine tenths seen once. The sequencing sample was made of naive CD4+ T cells sorted from blood. These receptors came from a young man in good health. Each CDR3 is given with its conserved first and last residue. D genes are given only for firm matches. Clone size appears in some rows only: once, few, many, or a class for an expanded clone.

cdr3_aa	cdr3_nt	clone_size	cdr3_length	v_call	j_call	d_call
CAWTRTLGIDEKLFF	TGTGCCTGGACGAGGACCCTAGGGATAGATGAAAAACTGTTTTTT	few	15	TRBV30	TRBJ1-4	NA
CASSYLGQGNGEQFF	TGTGCCAGCAGTTACTTGGGACAGGGGAACGGTGAGCAGTTCTTC	once	15	TRBV6-6	TRBJ2-1	TRBD1
CASSALNYGYTF	TGTGCCAGCAGCGCTCTCAACTATGGCTACACCTTC	NA	12	TRBV28	TRBJ1-2	NA
CASHPGTGGNQPQHF	TGCGCCAGCCATCCCGGGACAGGGGGCAATCAGCCCCAGCATTTT	NA	15	TRBV5-1	TRBJ1-5	TRBD1
CASSGGMNTEAFF	TGTGCCAGCAGTGGGGGAATGAACACTGAAGCTTTCTTT	few	13	TRBV6-1	TRBJ1-1	NA
CASSIAAYSNQPQHF	TGTGCCAGTAGTATAGCCGCTTATAGCAATCAGCCCCAGCATTTT	once	15	TRBV19	TRBJ1-5	NA
CASSSAGQRWQYF	TGTGCCAGCAGCTCCGCCGGACAGCGGTGGCAGTACTTC	NA	13	TRBV11-3	TRBJ2-7	NA
CASRPTGVLETQYF	TGTGCCAGCAGACCGACAGGGGTTTTGGAGACCCAGTACTTC	NA	14	TRBV2	TRBJ2-5	TRBD1
CASSPRRDWGYTF	TGTGCCAGCAGCCCGCGGAGGGATTGGGGCTACACCTTC	NA	13	TRBV7-3	TRBJ1-2	NA
CAISEEGLGYTF	TGTGCCATCAGTGAGGAGGGTTTAGGCTACACCTTC	NA	12	TRBV10-3	TRBJ1-2	NA
CASSFNEAFF	TGTGCTAGCAGCTTTAATGAAGCTTTCTTT	NA	10	TRBV7-7	TRBJ1-1	NA
CASSPIGWGEGDTEAFF	TGTGCCAGCAGCCCCATAGGGTGGGGGGAAGGGGACACTGAAGCTTTCTTT	NA	17	TRBV13	TRBJ1-1	NA
CASSPRQGLNTEAFF	TGTGCCAGCAGCCCAAGACAGGGCTTGAACACTGAAGCTTTCTTT	NA	15	TRBV7-2	TRBJ1-1	TRBD1
CASSRGLAGGLSSYNEQFF	TGTGCCAGCAGCAGGGGACTAGCGGGAGGGCTTAGCTCCTACAATGAGCAGTTCTTC	NA	19	TRBV7-9	TRBJ2-1	TRBD2
CASSLGLAGRETQYF	TGCGCCAGCAGCTTGGGACTAGCGGGACGGGAGACCCAGTACTTC	few	15	TRBV5-1	TRBJ2-5	TRBD2
CAWSEGGKDYGYTF	TGTGCCTGGAGTGAAGGGGGCAAAGACTATGGCTACACCTTC	NA	14	TRBV30	TRBJ1-2	TRBD1
CASSPGPKTGELFF	TGTGCCAGCAGCCCTGGACCGAAGACCGGGGAGCTGTTTTTT	NA	14	TRBV7-3	TRBJ2-2	NA
CAYGSGTGGNTIYF	TGTGCCTACGGCAGTGGGACAGGCGGGAACACCATATATTTT	NA	14	TRBV2	TRBJ1-3	TRBD1
CASSGEAGNTIYF	TGCGCCAGCAGCGGGGAAGCTGGAAACACCATATATTTT	NA	13	TRBV5-1	TRBJ1-3	NA
CASSLEESSYNEQFF	TGTGCCAGCAGCTTAGAGGAGAGCTCCTACAATGAGCAGTTCTTC	once	15	TRBV7-2	TRBJ2-1	NA
CASSRTASYEQYF	TGTGCCAGCAGCCGGACAGCATCCTACGAGCAGTACTTC	NA	13	TRBV7-9	TRBJ2-7	NA
CASSIDRYTGELFF	TGTGCCAGTAGTATAGATCGGTACACCGGGGAGCTGTTTTTT	once	14	TRBV19	TRBJ2-2	NA
CASSLQLLSSGLRGSPLHF	TGCGCCAGCAGCCTTCAACTTCTCTCGAGTGGCCTCCGTGGTTCACCCCTCCACTTT	NA	19	TRBV5-1	TRBJ1-6	NA
CASRWGEGTEAFF	TGTGCCAGCCGCTGGGGGGAGGGCACTGAAGCTTTCTTT	NA	13	TRBV6-1	TRBJ1-1	NA
CASSLTLEKLFF	TGTGCCAGCAGCTTGACCCTAGAAAAACTGTTTTTT	NA	12	TRBV5-6	TRBJ1-4	NA
CASTVTEGIQPQHF	TGTGCCAGCACCGTCACCGAGGGGATTCAGCCCCAGCATTTT	NA	14	TRBV2	TRBJ1-5	NA
CASSSQGSNEKLFF	TGTGCCAGCAGTTCCCAGGGGTCTAATGAAAAACTGTTTTTT	once	14	TRBV6-1	TRBJ1-4	NA
CASSIGEDTQYF	TGTGCCAGTAGTATCGGTGAGGATACGCAGTATTTT	once	12	TRBV19	TRBJ2-3	NA
CASSSDRGSYNEQFF	TGTGCCAGCAGCTCGGACAGAGGCTCCTACAATGAGCAGTTCTTC	NA	15	TRBV7-2	TRBJ2-1	NA
CASSPHPQGIDGYTF	TGTGCCAGCAGCCCCCACCCCCAAGGGATTGATGGCTACACCTTC	NA	15	TRBV11-2	TRBJ1-2	NA
CASSLASLNTEAFF	TGTGCCAGCAGCTTAGCCTCCCTGAACACTGAAGCTTTCTTT	few	14	TRBV11-2	TRBJ1-1	NA
CASSESVERGNTIYF	TGTGCCAGCAGTGAATCTGTGGAGAGGGGAAACACCATATATTTT	once	15	TRBV25-1	TRBJ1-3	NA
CASSVDGGPGLTDTQYF	TGTGCCAGCAGCGTAGATGGGGGACCCGGACTCACAGATACGCAGTATTTT	NA	17	TRBV9	TRBJ2-3	NA
CASTRITGGRVPGELFF	TGTGCCAGCACCAGAATAACAGGGGGAAGGGTCCCCGGGGAGCTGTTTTTT	NA	17	TRBV7-8	TRBJ2-2	TRBD1
CASSLTRRQGSKETQYF	TGTGCCAGTAGCCTAACCCGAAGGCAGGGCTCAAAAGAGACCCAGTACTTC	NA	17	TRBV19	TRBJ2-5	NA
CASSQSYNQPQHF	TGTGCCAGCAGTCAATCCTACAATCAGCCCCAGCATTTT	few	13	TRBV6-5	TRBJ1-5	NA
CASSCLGQGIYYEQYF	TGTGCCAGCAGCTGTCTGGGACAGGGGATATACTACGAGCAGTACTTC	NA	16	TRBV7-3	TRBJ2-7	TRBD1
CASSLRAGAPYEQYF	TGTGCCAGCAGTTTGAGGGCCGGGGCGCCTTACGAGCAGTACTTC	NA	15	TRBV27	TRBJ2-7	NA
CASSAQGASEAFF	TGTGCCAGCAGTGCTCAGGGGGCTTCTGAAGCTTTCTTT	NA	13	TRBV6-1	TRBJ1-1	TRBD1
CASTPGQGVTDTQYF	TGTGCCAGCACCCCAGGACAGGGTGTCACAGATACGCAGTATTTT	NA	15	TRBV6-6	TRBJ2-3	TRBD1
CSVEAGETQYF	TGCAGCGTTGAGGCCGGGGAGACCCAGTACTTC	NA	11	TRBV29-1	TRBJ2-5	NA
CASSQTNTQYF	TGTGCCAGCAGCCAAACAAATACGCAGTATTTT	NA	11	TRBV14	TRBJ2-3	NA
CASSQVGSTNRDKKYF	TGCGCCAGCAGCCAAGTGGGTTCCACAAACCGGGACAAAAAGTATTTT	NA	16	TRBV4-1	TRBJ2-3	NA
CASSLEAGGNSPLHF	TGTGCCAGCAGCTTAGAGGCAGGGGGCAATTCACCCCTCCACTTT	NA	15	TRBV7-9	TRBJ1-6	TRBD1
CAISISGQEYGYTF	TGTGCCATCAGTATCTCCGGACAGGAATATGGCTACACCTTC	NA	14	TRBV10-3	TRBJ1-2	TRBD1
CASSSDSRTSSYNSPLHF	TGTGCCAGCAGCTCGGACAGCAGGACGAGCTCCTATAATTCACCCCTCCACTTT	NA	18	TRBV9	TRBJ1-6	NA
CASSRDFTDTQYF	TGTGCCAGCAGCCGGGACTTCACAGATACGCAGTATTTT	few	13	TRBV6-1	TRBJ2-3	NA
CASSVWTGGYTF	TGTGCCAGCAGCGTATGGACAGGAGGCTACACCTTC	NA	12	TRBV9	TRBJ1-2	TRBD1
CASSDQRGESYEQYF	TGTGCCAGCAGCGATCAAAGGGGAGAGAGCTACGAGCAGTACTTC	once	15	TRBV9	TRBJ2-7	NA
CASSPKVRSSYNEQFF	TGTGCCAGCAGCCCCAAGGTGCGTAGCTCCTACAATGAGCAGTTCTTC	NA	16	TRBV11-1	TRBJ2-1	NA
CASSPQGGTAVSEQYF	TGTGCCAGTAGTCCTCAAGGAGGGACAGCCGTGAGTGAGCAGTACTTC	NA	16	TRBV19	TRBJ2-7	NA
CSVFVEGLTDTEAFF	TGCAGCGTTTTTGTCGAGGGTTTAACGGACACTGAAGCTTTCTTT	NA	15	TRBV29-1	TRBJ1-1	NA
CASSFELAGVNEQFF	TGTGCCAGCAGCTTTGAACTAGCGGGAGTCAATGAGCAGTTCTTC	NA	15	TRBV7-6	TRBJ2-1	TRBD2
CASPGAGPNSPLHF	TGTGCCTCACCCGGGGCAGGGCCAAATTCACCCCTCCACTTT	few	14	TRBV30	TRBJ1-6	NA
CASSLVPGTSGGHSTDTQYF	TGTGCCAGCAGCTTAGTGCCTGGGACTAGCGGGGGACATAGCACAGATACGCAGTATTTT	once	20	TRBV7-6	TRBJ2-3	TRBD2